The present T cell receptor beta chain was sequenced within a study of monozygotic twins with inflammatory bowel disease (dated by TCRdb to between 2018 and 2021). For context, the study as a whole: In total, about 28 monozygotic twin pairs made up the full study: 19 Danish pairs, all IBD-discordant, plus nine German pairs, of which four were IBD-concordant and five were IBD-discordant. The search for disease-associated traits relied mainly on comparing IBD patients with their genetically identical healthy co-twins within discordant pairs. Each individual had, on average, about 151 000 unique TCRalpha sequences and 181 000 unique TCRbeta sequences available for analysis. What the authors observed across the whole study: The analysis was unable to tell apart different T cell subtypes. No single strong signal or clonotype linked to IBD turned up in the results, so the idea that one exists was not supported. IBD patients had lower TCRbeta repertoire diversity, measured by the inverse Simpson index, than their healthy co-twins. Differing immunosuppressive treatments among patients may have added background noise and inter-individual variability to the repertoires. Concordant and discordant twins showed no difference in repertoire similarity, possibly because of limited statistical power. Compared with healthy twins, IBD patients shared fewer clonotypes with other individuals, and the difference was most pronounced in patients with signs of disease activity.

Turning to this clonotype: The antigen it recognizes is unknown.

Preparation of the library involved 5' RACE. Preparation of each TCR library used around 3.5 ug of total RNA. For each sample, cDNA synthesis with SMARTScribe reverse transcriptase was split into eight separate reactions. During cDNA synthesis, template switching was used to introduce unique molecular identifiers that contained a 6-nucleotide sample barcode. Two nested PCRs of approximately 16 and 10 cycles amplified the TCRalpha and TCRbeta cDNA, and bead purification followed each PCR. Before amplification, the cDNA was treated with uracil DNA-glycosylase and purified using the QIAquick PCR purification kit. In the second PCR, Illumina TruSeq-compatible adapters and sample-specific barcodes were added. Library quality and concentration were assessed using TapeStation and Qubit, and about 5 ng of each library was pooled. The pooled libraries were sequenced with 2 x 100 bp reads and custom sequencing primers on an Illumina HiSeq2500 single-index Rapid Run. Turning to the authors' computational methods: PCR and sequencing errors were corrected by UMI-based consensus assembly using MiGEC version 1.2.6. MiXCR version 2.1.1 handled V(D)J alignment, clonotype assembly and CDR3 extraction. Normalisation of gene usage, clonotype sharing and MAIT/NKT TCR abundance was achieved by analysing the top 1000, 10 000 and 20 000 clonotypes per sample. Diversity was computed as the inverse Simpson index with the vegan R package after downsampling to 27 000 UMIs. Paired Mann-Whitney U tests were applied to discordant twin pairs, with Benjamini-Hochberg correction for multiple testing. The reads underwent TCRdb reprocessing, giving one record for each CDR3 protein sequence and no DNA. TCRdb's processing, not the study's, gives the V and J calls here. The sample table gives some 200,000 distinct CDR3 sequences. Roughly 8% of the sample rests with the top ten.

From each donor, a roughly 2.6 ml peripheral blood sample was collected into PAXgene tubes and stored at -80 degrees C. Without any T cell sorting, total RNA was extracted from whole blood using the PAXgene blood miRNA kit on an automated QIAcube. Deep TCRalpha and TCRbeta repertoire profiling with unique molecular barcoding was performed on peripheral blood of monozygotic twin pairs concordant or discordant for inflammatory bowel disease. Smoking habits were recorded for all twin pairs, and each individual was classified as a current, former or never smoker. CDR1 is given as LNHDA and CDR2 as SQIVND, both from the germline V gene (reference sequence). Its CDR3 holds 13 amino acids, cysteine through phenylalanine. The record lacks a DNA sequence.

The sequencing input was blood. The chain was built from TRBV19 and TRBJ1-6; the TCRdb call, TRBD1, lacks DNA for checking. This TCR derives from a human donor with ulcerative colitis or Crohn's disease, or a healthy co-twin of an affected twin (not recorded which). The CDR3 amino acid sequence is: CASSYRGKSPLHF.